The 22 T cell receptor beta chains below all came from one sample that was sequenced in a study of T cell repertoires in cytomegalovirus infection. TCRdb analysed the reads with MiXCR anew, one entry per CDR3 protein. The sample consists of roughly 230,000 distinct CDR3 sequences, 9% to 15% of them appearing once. The source material was PBMCs. These receptors were obtained from a human donor in good health (CMV status not recorded). Some clones in this sample may be carry-over from other donors' samples.

The J gene is TRBJ2-6, the V gene TRBV9; 11 nucleotides align to TRBD1. J gave up 0 bases and V 5 bases, and 10 bases lay outside the gene matches. Germline CDR1 is SGDLS and CDR2 is YYNGEE. The CDR3 contains 19 residues. The CDR3 here is CASSPGTGGPGSGANVLTF. The DNA of the CDR3 is TGTGCCAGCAGTCCCGGGACAGGGGGGCCCGGCTCTGGGGCCAACGTCCTGACTTTC.

The chain couples TRBV5-6 to TRBJ2-2; D possibly matches TRBD1 or TRBD2 (6 bases each). The CDR3 totals 16 residues. Trimming took off 6 bases at V and 1 base at J, with 16 bases between the two ends. Per the germline V gene, CDR1 is SGHDT and CDR2 is YYEEEE. The CDR3: CASKGLGQRNTGELFF. In DNA form, the CDR3 reads TGTGCCAGCAAGGGACTCGGACAGAGGAACACCGGGGAGCTGTTTTTT.

This clonotype has only a few counts. The rearrangement links TRBV24-1 to TRBJ2-7; 7 positions match TRBD1. CDR3 size: 13 residues. The ends lost 3 bases at V and 2 bases at J; junction bases unmatched: 0. The V gene's germline CDR1 is KGHDR and CDR2 SFDVKD. The CDR3 sequence: CATSDGTAYEQYF. CDR3 coding DNA: TGTGCCACCAGTGATGGGACAGCCTACGAGCAGTACTTC.

The gene calls are TRBV20-1 and TRBJ2-5; D is undetermined. CDR3 length: 10 amino acids. Per germline, CDR1 DFQATT and CDR2 SNEGSKA (reference sequence). Trimming pared 4 bases from V and 4 bases from J, leaving 4 bases between. The CDR3 here is CSAIIETQYF. Written as DNA, the CDR3 is TGCAGTGCTATTATAGAGACCCAGTACTTC.

There are many counts of this clonotype. The chain couples TRBV25-1 to TRBJ1-2; possibly TRBD1 for D (5 bases). The V end lost 3 bases, the J end lost 2 bases, and 13 bases lay between the germline ends. Germline lookup yields CDR1 MGHDK and CDR2 SYGVNS. This CDR3 contains 15 residues. CDR3 in DNA: TGTGCCAGCAGTGACATTGTGGCAGGGAACTATGGCTACACCTTC. It encodes CASSDIVAGNYGYTF.

Ten or more counts support this clonotype. This chain uses TRBV5-5 with TRBJ1-5; no clear D gene. Trimming pared 5 bases from V and 1 base from J, leaving 10 bases between. There are 14 residues in the CDR3. Per the germline V gene, CDR1 is SGHKS and CDR2 is YYEKEE (reference sequence). The CDR3 here is CASSSLESNQPQHF. Written as DNA, the CDR3 is TGTGCCAGCAGTTCACTGGAAAGCAATCAGCCCCAGCATTTT.

This clonotype was picked up a small number of times. The chain uses TRBV20-1 and TRBJ1-5; D possibly corresponds to TRBD1 (5 bases). Trimming cost V 3 bases and J 7 bases, with 13 bases left between them. Germline V lookup: CDR1 DFQATT, CDR2 SNEGSKA (reference sequence). This CDR3 is 13 amino acids long. Here the CDR3 DNA reads TGCAGTGCTAGTAGCCAGGGTACACAGCCCCAGCATTTT. Residues: CSASSQGTQPQHF.

This clonotype was seen only once. The rearrangement uses TRBV5-1 and TRBJ2-7; D gene unclear. V dropped 4 bases and J dropped 1 base, with 12 bases sitting between them. Germline-derived CDR1 and CDR2 are SGHRS and YFSETQ. The length of the CDR3 is 14 residues. CDR3 residues: CASSAGSGSYEQYF. The CDR3 DNA reads TGCGCCAGCAGCGCCGGCTCAGGTTCCTACGAGCAGTACTTC.

V and J are TRBV5-1 and TRBJ2-2, with 14 bases fitting TRBD2. The germline V gene has CDR1 SGHRS and CDR2 YFSETQ. The CDR3 covers 18 residues. V lost 3 bases to trimming and J lost 4 bases; unmatched junction nucleotides: 8. The CDR3 region is CASSSGLAGGQITGELFF. CDR3 DNA: TGCGCCAGCAGCTCCGGACTAGCGGGGGGTCAGATCACCGGGGAGCTGTTTTTT. Using reference TRBV5-1 and TRBJ2-2 for the parts outside the CDR3, the full variable domain is KAGVTQTPRYLIKTRGQQVTLSCSPISGHRSVSWYQQTPGQGLQFLFEYFSETQRNKGNFPGRFSGRQFSNSRSEMNVSTLELGDSALYLCASSSGLAGGQITGELFFGEGSRLTVL.

This clonotype was observed at least ten times. The V gene is TRBV6-1, the J gene TRBJ2-1; 12 positions match TRBD2. The J segment lost 5 bases and the V segment lost 5 bases, leaving 4 bases of the junction unmatched. This CDR3 region has 15 residues. From germline, CDR1 is MNHNS and CDR2 SASEGT. CDR3 nucleotides: TGTGCCAGCAGTTCCCCTAGCGGGAGGGACAATGAGCAGTTCTTC. Translating it yields CASSSPSGRDNEQFF.

V and J are TRBV10-3 and TRBJ1-2; 7 bases are shared with TRBD1. J gave up 2 bases and V 5 bases, and 11 bases lay outside the gene matches. The CDR3 runs 16 residues. Germline values: CDR1 ENHRY, CDR2 SYGVKD. The CDR3 region has the DNA TGTGCCATCAGTCGGAACTCCGACAGGGACAACTATGGCTACACCTTC. Encoded protein: CAISRNSDRDNYGYTF.

On this clonotype itself: Since a much larger clone is just one base distant, this may be a read error. Here the CDR3 omits its conserved ending phenylalanine or tryptophan, so a read error is the likely source. The chain combines TRBV20-1 with TRBJ1-6; TRBD1 matches at 7 bases. This CDR3 region has 15 residues. Germline CDR1 DFQATT, CDR2 SNEGSKA (reference sequence). V trimming: 1 base; J trimming: 7 bases; junction bases outside the gene matches: 7. CDR3 coding DNA: TGCAGTGCTAGAGCGTACAGGGGCCCCAATTCACCCCTCCACCTT. It codes for CSARAYRGPNSPLHL.

The rearrangement links TRBV28 to TRBJ2-3; D ambiguous. Germline lookup yields CDR1 MDHEN and CDR2 SYDVKM. The V end was cut by 2 bases, the J end by 6 bases, with 15 bases between. This CDR3 region has 15 residues. The CDR3 DNA is TGTGCCAGCAGTTTACACTCTCCACCCACGGATACGCAGTATTTT. Its protein product is CASSLHSPPTDTQYF.

This clonotype was found many times. This sequence joins TRBV7-8 and TRBJ1-5, with D possibly being TRBD1 (6 bases). The V gene's germline CDR1 is SGHVS and CDR2 FQNEAQ. The CDR3 runs 15 residues. Trimming cost V 1 base and J 7 bases, with 14 bases left between them. The DNA of the CDR3 is TGTGCCAGCAGCTTAGTGGGTGGAGGACAGCAGCCCCAGCATTTT. Translation gives CASSLVGGGQQPQHF.

This clonotype was seen many times. The V call is TRBV19, the J call TRBJ2-4; D may be TRBD1 or TRBD2 (6 bases each). The CDR3 spans 16 residues. V gave up 0 bases and J gave up 2 bases, with 11 bases separating them. Germline V gene sequence: CDR1 LNHDA, CDR2 SQIVND (reference sequence). Written as DNA, the CDR3 is TGTGCCAGTAGTATAGACAGGGGAGGATCCAAAAACATTCAGTACTTC. Protein: CASSIDRGGSKNIQYF.

This clonotype was picked up many times. The chain employs TRBV7-9 and TRBJ1-6; D not certain. This CDR3 contains 15 residues. V shed 5 bases and J shed 8 bases, with 16 bases lying between them. CDR1 SEHNR and CDR2 FQNEAQ come from the germline V gene (reference sequence). The CDR3 loop is CASSPGSWKDSPLHF. The CDR3 bases are TGTGCCAGCAGCCCCGGGTCCTGGAAAGATTCACCCCTCCACTTT.

The chain couples TRBV19 to TRBJ1-1; D is undetermined. Trimming took off 6 bases at V and 7 bases at J, with 9 bases between the two ends. The CDR3 spans 11 residues. CDR1 is LNHDA and CDR2 is SQIVND in the germline V gene (reference sequence). The CDR3, as DNA: TGTGCCAGTAGCAGATGGAGTGAAGCTTTCTTT. It yields the protein CASSRWSEAFF.

V is TRBV2 and J is TRBJ1-4; D remains unclear. The CDR3 is 16 amino acids. Germline assignment: CDR1 SNHLY and CDR2 FYNNEI. V lost 2 bases and J lost 5, with 15 bases in between. CDR3 loop: CASSEIGPDPNEKLFF. The CDR3 DNA reads TGTGCCAGCAGTGAAATTGGGCCAGACCCCAATGAAAAACTGTTTTTT. The whole variable domain, filled in from reference TRBV2 and TRBJ1-4, reads EPEVTQTPSHQVTQMGQEVILRCVPISNHLYFYWYRQILGQKVEFLVSFYNNEISEKSEIFDDQFSVERPDGSNFTLKIRSTKLEDSAMYFCASSEIGPDPNEKLFFGSGTQLSVL.

The V call is TRBV27, the J call TRBJ2-3; 9 bases match TRBD1. The germline V gene has CDR1 MNHEY and CDR2 SMNVEV (reference sequence). This CDR3 comprises 15 residues. J was trimmed by 0 bases and V by 8 bases; bases with no gene match: 6. CDR3 region: CASCYRGLSTDTQYF. The CDR3 coding sequence is TGTGCCAGCTGCTACAGGGGGCTTAGCACAGATACGCAGTATTTT.

This clonotype is termed medium-sized (0.01 to 0.1%). V is TRBV7-2 and J is TRBJ2-3; TRBD2 matches 12 bases. Trimming at V came to 1 base and at J to 1 base, leaving 0 bases not matched to a gene. From germline, CDR1 is SGHTA and CDR2 FQGNSA. The CDR3 extends over 16 amino acids. The CDR3 loop is CASSLGLAGGTDTQYF. Here the CDR3 DNA reads TGTGCCAGCAGCTTAGGACTAGCGGGGGGCACAGATACGCAGTATTTT.

In this sample, this clonotype turned up many times. The chain joins TRBV11-3 to TRBJ2-1; 13 positions match TRBD2. The ends lost 6 bases at V and 2 bases at J; junction bases unmatched: 10. This CDR3 comprises 18 residues. Looked up from germline, CDR1 is SGHNT and CDR2 is YENEEA. This CDR3 is CASSTGTSGNQPYNEQFF. The DNA of the CDR3 is TGTGCCAGCAGTACCGGGACTAGCGGGAATCAGCCCTACAATGAGCAGTTCTTC.

This clonotype was observed many times. The genes are TRBV6-1 and TRBJ2-1; 7 nucleotides line up with TRBD2. In germline, CDR1 is MNHNS, CDR2 SASEGT. The CDR3 contains 15 residues. The junction had 4 bases not matched to a gene; V was cut back by 2 bases and J by 3 bases. This CDR3 reads CASSESSGVYNEQFF. The CDR3 coding sequence is TGTGCCAGCAGTGAAAGCAGCGGGGTCTACAATGAGCAGTTCTTC.